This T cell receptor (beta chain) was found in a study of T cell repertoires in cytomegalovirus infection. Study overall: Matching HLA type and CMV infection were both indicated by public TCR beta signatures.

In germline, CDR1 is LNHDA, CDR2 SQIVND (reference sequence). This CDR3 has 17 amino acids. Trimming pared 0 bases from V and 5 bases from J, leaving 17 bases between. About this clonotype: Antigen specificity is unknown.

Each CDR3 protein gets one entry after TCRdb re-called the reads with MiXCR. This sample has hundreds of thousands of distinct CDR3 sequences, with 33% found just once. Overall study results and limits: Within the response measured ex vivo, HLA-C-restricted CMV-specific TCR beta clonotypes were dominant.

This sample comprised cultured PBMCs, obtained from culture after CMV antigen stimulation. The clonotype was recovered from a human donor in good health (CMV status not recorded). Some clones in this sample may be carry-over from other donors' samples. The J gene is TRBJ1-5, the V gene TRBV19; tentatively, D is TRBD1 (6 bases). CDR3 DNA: TGTGCCAGTAGTATAGATCGTAGGGGGATAGGGTATCAGCCCCAGCATTTT. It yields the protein CASSIDRRGIGYQPQHF.